The clone carrying this T cell receptor (beta chain) has a handful of counts. In the authors' methods: Cell counts per sample came from amplifying reference gene primers. Profiled with immunoSEQ multiplex PCR; TCRdb holds only in-frame clones, not every one. V, J and clone size are taken as reported in that table, and D and trimming were inferred from the DNA itself. The sample shows approximately 200,000 clones, more than 60% of them seen only once. The data were obtained in a study of blood T cell repertoires in COVID-19. Across the whole study: Samples of COVID-19 (acute and convalescent) were obtained from the United States, Italy and Spain. From T cells, B-cell-depleted T cells, or PBMCs came the material, which was cDNA or gDNA.

V was clipped by 0 bases and J by 2 bases, with 6 bases between them. The V gene's germline CDR1 is SGHTS and CDR2 YDEGEE. The CDR3 has 15 residues. The genes are TRBV5-8 and TRBJ2-6; D remains unclear. The receptor was derived from a woman in her forties or fifties with acute or convalescent COVID-19. Sequencing was done on a sample of peripheral blood. The CDR3 DNA sequence: TGTGCCAGCAGCTTGGACCGGGCTGGGGCCAACGTCCTGACTTTC. Residues: CASSLDRAGANVLTF.